This TCR beta chain was obtained from a study of identifying expanded T cells in peripheral blood. A note on this clone: No antigen is known for it.

This CDR3 has 15 amino acids. Trimming pared 3 bases from V and 8 bases from J, leaving 17 bases between. The V gene's germline CDR1 is MNHEY and CDR2 SVGAGI. During the collection period, no donor immune events like infections were recorded. Some clones are missing from TCRdb's copy, which holds only in-frame ones; the method was immunoSEQ multiplex PCR. The sample has approximately 140,000 clones, 65% to 90% seen once; the top ten hold 8% to 9%. General observations from the study: Across healthy donors, higher total template counts meant significantly greater approximately 2-week count variance. Over around two and four weeks, about 16.4 and 19 clones changed, versus around 1.2 between replicates.

The TCR was taken from a person between 18 and 75 years old in good health. The sequenced sample was blood. The rearrangement uses TRBV6-5 and TRBJ2-1, with D tentatively TRBD2 (6 bases). The CDR3 region is CASSYLVAAPHEQFF. The DNA for the CDR3 is TGTGCCAGCAGTTATTTGGTAGCGGCCCCCCATGAGCAGTTCTTC.